Below, one T cell receptor beta chain is given with its context. The antigen it binds to is not known. Base quality data are lacking; no much larger clone is found one base away. This specimen belongs to a study of T cell responses to AZD1222 COVID-19 vaccine (dated by TCRdb to the early 2020s). Turning to the overall study: Because spike-specific TCR depth and breadth did not differ between the two schedules, AZD1222 recipients who got a second dose at roughly 4 weeks were pooled with those who got a second dose at roughly 12 weeks. A total of about 230 trial participants underwent TCR sequencing, of whom approximately 210 received two doses of AZD1222 and some 26 received two doses of the MenACWY control vaccine. Enrollment into the trials was organized by age into subgroups of 18-55, 56-69 and 70-plus years, and those subgroups contained roughly 150, 30 and 60 TCR-sequenced participants, respectively. What the authors observed across the whole study: Conclusions about previously exposed vaccinees were limited because only 5 or 6 AZD1222 recipients were SARS-CoV-2 seropositive at baseline. Most participants were white British and females outnumbered males, and the authors suggested that clonal diversity may have been underestimated. Because no samples from the day 14 peak response were available, repertoires could be characterized only after the peak T cell response. The 56-69-year group was small, and its depth increase did not reach significance, likely because of low power. Epitopes outside the regions mutated in the B.1.351 and B.1.1.7 variants were reportedly recognized by nearly half of the unique spike-specific TCRs. After two AZD1222 doses, both the breadth and the depth of spike-specific TCRs were significantly higher than at day 0 and than in MenACWY recipients. The vaccine-associated CD4 TCRs covered the entire spike protein, and the dominant responses fell in regions 160-218 and 743-854.

Read against the paper, the sample's time point label means: baseline before first vaccination. Vaccinee samples were obtained from the UK trials COV001 and COV002, which included a single-blind randomized controlled phase 2/3 trial of AZD1222 (ChAdOx1 nCoV-19) in healthy adults. Trial participant PBMC samples were collected at day 0 and day 28 after the second dose for TCRbeta chain sequencing. V gives up 0 bases and J gives up 7 bases, and the segment between their germline ends measures 13 bases. The CDR3 measures 14 amino acids from cysteine to phenylalanine. Only CDR3 DNA remains: 42 bases, in frame from the first base. The germline V gene sets CDR1 to SGHRS and CDR2 to YFSETQ. The CDR3 regions of human TCRbeta chains were analyzed by immunosequencing. In the paper's pipeline: TCRs in the repertoires were compared against a reference library of SARS-CoV-2-specific TCRs that had been generated with the MIRA antigen-specificity platform. Breadth was defined as the fraction of unique TCRs that were SARS-CoV-2-associated. Depth was defined as the fraction of total T cells that were SARS-CoV-2-associated. Using the MIRA data, each spike-specific TCR was mapped to the spike region that the TCR reacts to and placed in a CD4 or CD8 class. Log10-transformed breadth and depth values were compared by one-way ANOVA with Sidak's multiple comparisons tests. Sourced from immuneACCESS, this table was stored by TCRdb with only in-frame sequences that have V and J called. A share of the clones is absent; for the studies checked, an unresolved V gene accounts for under half, and the remainder has no known explanation. V and J calls and clone size are given by that table; D and trimming were obtained from the DNA. A total of 77,000 or so clones appear in this sample, about nine tenths of them only once. The top ten clonotypes cover about a fifth of the sample.

The chain is made from TRBV5-1 and TRBJ1-1; no D gene can be assigned with confidence. The sample was peripheral blood, taken on day 0 of AZD1222 vaccination. The TCR comes from an adult in good health. The CDR3 loop reads CASSLVPAGSEAFF. The DNA is TGCGCCAGCAGCTTGGTTCCCGCCGGGAGTGAAGCTTTCTTT.